The 25 T cell receptor beta chains presented below share a single source sample, sequenced in a study of blood T cells in healthy people across ages (dated by TCRdb to the mid-2010s). Library preparation employed 5' RACE. The instrument was an Illumina HiSeq 2500. A second about 7 to 12 cycle PCR used a sample-barcoded 5' primer and a J-beta primer mix. TCRdb redid the processing of the public reads, applying fastp at Q25 and MiXCR, and retained in-frame beta chains. Rows merge per CDR3 protein into single entries with the most common DNA and genes. The sample yields over 600,000 distinct CDR3 sequences; about 61% were counted once. The top ten clones comprise 25% to 30% of the sample. The sequenced sample consisted of blood. All receptors come from a man in his forties in good health.

The chain couples TRBV4-1 to TRBJ1-2, with D possibly matching TRBD1 (6 bases). CDR1 is MGHRA, CDR2 YSYEKL, per germline. With 3 bases removed from V and 7 bases from J, the gap between germline ends came to 18 bases. The CDR3 contains 15 residues. CDR3 in DNA: TGCGCCAGCAGCCAGGTCGAACAGGGAGAACGTGGCTACACCTTC. Encoded protein: CASSQVEQGERGYTF.

The chain is built from TRBV2 and TRBJ2-1, with TRBD1 identical over 8 bases. The germline V gene has CDR1 SNHLY and CDR2 FYNNEI. The trim removed 4 bases at V and 7 bases at J, leaving 6 bases unmatched. The CDR3 has 14 residues. The CDR3 DNA follows: TGTGCCAGCAGTGTACAGGACAGGGCAAATGAGCAGTTCTTC. This gives the protein CASSVQDRANEQFF.

This clonotype appeared many times. The chain couples TRBV7-9 to TRBJ2-7; D is ambiguous. The germline V and J ends were trimmed by 4 bases and 2 bases, with 6 bases remaining between them. This CDR3 has 12 amino acids. Germline loops: CDR1 SEHNR, CDR2 FQNEAQ (reference sequence). DNA for the CDR3: TGTGCCAGCAGCTCTGTCCCCTACGAGCAGTACTTC. It yields the protein CASSSVPYEQYF. Looking up the rest from reference TRBV7-9 and TRBJ2-7 gives the full variable domain: DTGVSQNPRHKITKRGQNVTFRCDPISEHNRLYWYRQTLGQGPEFLTYFQNEAQLEKSRLLSDRFSAERPKGSFSTLEIQRTEQGDSAMYLCASSSVPYEQYFGPGTRLTVT.

The chain recombines TRBV4-1 with TRBJ1-1; D gene uncertain. In germline, CDR1 is MGHRA, CDR2 YSYEKL. This CDR3 comprises 14 residues. V lost 0 bases and J lost 2, with 7 bases in between. The CDR3 loop reads CASSQEMANTEAFF. The CDR3 DNA is TGCGCCAGCAGCCAAGAAATGGCTAACACTGAAGCTTTCTTT.

This clonotype appeared a few times. The chain is built from TRBV6-6 and TRBJ1-1, with D possibly matching TRBD1 (6 bases). This CDR3 contains 15 residues. V was trimmed by 6 bases and J by 5 bases, leaving 19 bases between them. Germline-derived CDR1 and CDR2 are MNHNY and SVGAGI (reference sequence). For the CDR3, the DNA is TGTGCCAGCAGCATAGGTAGGGGGAAGGTGACTGAAGCTTTCTTT. Translation: CASSIGRGKVTEAFF.

This clonotype was picked up a small number of times. The J gene is TRBJ2-2, the V gene TRBV20-1; D perhaps matches TRBD1 (6 bases). V was clipped by 6 bases and J by 0 bases, with 14 bases between them. The germline V gene encodes CDR1 DFQATT and CDR2 SNEGSKA (reference sequence). There are 15 residues in the CDR3. In DNA form, the CDR3 reads TGCAGTGCCTCCCCGGGACATACGAACACCGGGGAGCTGTTTTTT. It is translated as CSASPGHTNTGELFF.

The rearrangement uses TRBV15 and TRBJ1-4, with TRBD1 as a possible D gene (5 bases). Trimming shortened V by 2 bases and J by 4 bases, and 14 bases separated the two germline ends. CDR1 and CDR2 (germline): LNHNV, YYDKDF (reference sequence). CDR3 length equals 16 residues. CDR3 nucleotides: TGTGCCACCAGCAGAAAAAGACAGAACCTTAATGAAAAACTGTTTTTT. It is translated as CATSRKRQNLNEKLFF.

The gene calls are TRBV7-8 and TRBJ2-7, with D possibly being TRBD1 (7 bases). Trimming took 6 bases from V and 6 from J, leaving 18 bases between them. This CDR3 is built from 14 residues. Germline V gene data show CDR1 as SGHVS and CDR2 as FQNEAQ. The CDR3 region is CASRKPGGNSEQYF. The CDR3 DNA is TGTGCCAGCAGAAAACCAGGGGGGAACTCCGAGCAGTACTTC.

The rearrangement joins TRBV15 to TRBJ1-1; weak D call: TRBD1 (5 bases). V lost 1 base and J 5 bases, leaving 23 bases between the germline ends. The length of the CDR3 is 18 residues. Germline V gives CDR1 LNHNV, CDR2 YYDKDF (reference sequence). The CDR3 DNA reads as TGTGCCACCAGCAGAGGGGGGATGCGCGGACACTCGATAACTGAAGCTTTCTTT. Translation: CATSRGGMRGHSITEAFF. The full variable domain, rest sourced from reference TRBV15 and TRBJ1-1, is DAMVIQNPRYQVTQFGKPVTLSCSQTLNHNVMYWYQQKSSQAPKLLFHYYDKDFNNEADTPDNFQSRRPNTSFCFLDIRSPGLGDTAMYLCATSRGGMRGHSITEAFFGQGTRLTVV.

V is TRBV15 and J is TRBJ2-3; D is uncertain. Trimming removed 5 bases from V and 6 bases from J, with 15 bases in between. The germline V gene encodes CDR1 LNHNV and CDR2 YYDKDF (reference sequence). The CDR3 has 14 residues. This CDR3 is CATSYSGNADTQYF. The CDR3 DNA reads TGTGCCACCAGCTACTCTGGTAACGCGGATACGCAGTATTTT.

The gene calls are TRBV27 and TRBJ2-1; 7 bases map to TRBD2. Germline V gene lookup returns CDR1 MNHEY and CDR2 SMNVEV (reference sequence). The V gene end was trimmed by 5 bases and the J gene end by 7 bases; junction bases not matched to a gene: 5. The CDR3 totals 13 residues. The CDR3 coding sequence is TGTGCCAGCAGTAGCGGGGTCTGGAATGAGCAGTTCTTC. Its translation is CASSSGVWNEQFF.

The chain uses TRBV7-3 and TRBJ1-2; tentative D call: TRBD1 (5 bases). The V and J ends lost 1 base and 6 bases respectively, with 15 bases between them. Germline assignment: CDR1 SGHTA and CDR2 FQGTGA. The CDR3 contains 15 residues. Written as DNA, the CDR3 is TGTGCCAGCAGCTTAATAAGGGGAACGAGTGATGGCTACACCTTC. This encodes CASSLIRGTSDGYTF.

The chain joins TRBV11-1 to TRBJ2-1; possible D gene TRBD1, 6 bases. The CDR3 is 15 amino acids. In germline, CDR1 is SGHAT, CDR2 FQDESV (reference sequence). V lost 1 base, J lost 8 bases, and 15 bases lay in between. For the CDR3, the DNA is TGTGCCAGCAGCTTAGAAGTGGGCAGGGGATATGAGCAGTTCTTC. It encodes CASSLEVGRGYEQFF.

The chain is built from TRBV2 and TRBJ2-1; 12 bases align to TRBD2. Germline CDR1 and CDR2: SNHLY and FYNNEI. V gave up 9 bases and J gave up 0 bases; unmatched junction bases: 9. The CDR3 is 17 amino acids. DNA for the CDR3: TGTGCCAGTTGGCGTCTAGCGGGAGGGAGCTCCTACAATGAGCAGTTCTTC. It codes for CASWRLAGGSSYNEQFF.

This chain links TRBV4-1 with TRBJ2-4; D is tentatively TRBD1 or TRBD2 (5 bases each). Germline loops: CDR1 MGHRA, CDR2 YSYEKL. This CDR3 spans 15 amino acids. With 3 bases removed from V and 2 bases from J, the gap between germline ends came to 11 bases. The CDR3 coding sequence is TGCGCCAGCAGCCAGAGAGGGGTTTCCAAAAACATTCAGTACTTC. Translating gives CASSQRGVSKNIQYF.

This clonotype was seen once. A junction boundary mismatches the germline segment, possibly from a read error. The J gene is TRBJ2-7, the V gene TRBV9, with 9 bases lining up with TRBD1. This CDR3 has 15 residues. CDR1 is SGDLS, CDR2 YYNGEE, per germline. The DNA for the CDR3 is TGTGCCAGCAGCGTAGAAGGGACAGGGTCCTCCGAGCAGTACTTC. Protein: CASSVEGTGSSEQYF.

The V call is TRBV27, the J call TRBJ1-2; 7 bases are shared with TRBD1. The CDR3 is 12 amino acids. The V and J ends lost 7 bases and 4 bases, in that order; junction bases with no gene match: 3. Germline lookup yields CDR1 MNHEY and CDR2 SMNVEV (reference sequence). The CDR3 sequence is CASKTGTYGYTF. CDR3 nucleotide sequence: TGTGCCAGCAAGACAGGGACCTATGGCTACACCTTC.

V gene TRBV5-1 combines with J gene TRBJ1-1; D unresolved. Germline V gene lookup returns CDR1 SGHRS and CDR2 YFSETQ. Trimming removed 4 bases from V and 2 bases from J, with 12 bases in between. This CDR3 is built from 14 residues. This CDR3 is CASSQLSLNTEAFF. The CDR3 nucleotides are TGCGCCAGCAGCCAACTTAGTCTTAACACTGAAGCTTTCTTT. Together with reference TRBV5-1 and TRBJ1-1, the CDR3 gives the full variable domain: KAGVTQTPRYLIKTRGQQVTLSCSPISGHRSVSWYQQTPGQGLQFLFEYFSETQRNKGNFPGRFSGRQFSNSRSEMNVSTLELGDSALYLCASSQLSLNTEAFFGQGTRLTVV.

The chain links TRBV12-3 or TRBV12-4 to TRBJ2-1, with D perhaps matching TRBD1 (5 bases). The CDR3 has 17 residues. Trimming took off 4 bases at V and 0 bases at J, with 16 bases between the two ends. The CDR3 region is CASSSSGTGFSYNEQFF. As DNA, the CDR3 is TGTGCCAGCAGTTCCTCGGGTACAGGTTTCTCCTACAATGAGCAGTTCTTC.

This clonotype was seen a single time. V and J are TRBV24-1 and TRBJ2-1; 11 nucleotides line up with TRBD2. CDR3 size: 17 residues. The J segment lost 7 bases and the V segment lost 4 bases, leaving 11 bases of the junction unmatched. Germline CDR1 reads KGHDR; CDR2 reads SFDVKD. The DNA for the CDR3 is TGTGCCACCAGTGACTCCACACTAGCGGGAGTAGAAAATGAGCAGTTCTTC. It codes for CATSDSTLAGVENEQFF.

The chain couples TRBV20-1 to TRBJ2-1, with D hard to call. Per the germline V gene, CDR1 is DFQATT and CDR2 is SNEGSKA (reference sequence). The V and J ends lost 3 bases and 5 bases respectively, with 8 bases between them. This CDR3 is built from 12 residues. The CDR3 DNA reads TGCAGTGCTAGTACGGACCACAATGAGCAGTTCTTC. Its translation: CSASTDHNEQFF.

Only a few counts were recorded for this clonotype. The CDR3 here is CASSLGGLRLYYNEQFF. CDR3 sequence (DNA): TGCGCCAGCAGCTTGGGGGGGTTGAGACTTTACTACAATGAGCAGTTCTTC. This chain uses TRBV5-1 with TRBJ2-1; the D gene could be TRBD1 or TRBD2 (5 bases each). Looked up from germline, CDR1 is SGHRS and CDR2 is YFSETQ. V lost 0 bases and J lost 3, with 16 bases in between. This CDR3 is built from 17 residues.

CDR3 sequence (DNA): TGTGCCAGCAGCAGCGGGAGGGCGAGGGGCCTTTACAATGAGCAGTTCTTC. Its translation: CASSSGRARGLYNEQFF. The rearrangement links TRBV12-3 or TRBV12-4 to TRBJ2-1, with 10 bases aligning to TRBD2. J lost 4 bases, V lost 6 bases, and 12 bases had no gene match. CDR3 length equals 17 residues.

The rearrangement uses TRBV28 and TRBJ1-5; D not resolved. Germline V lookup: CDR1 MDHEN, CDR2 SYDVKM. The CDR3 runs to 11 residues. V lost 8 bases, J lost 0 bases, and 2 bases lay in between. CDR3 residues: CASPSNQPQHF. The CDR3 DNA reads as TGTGCCAGCCCTAGCAATCAGCCCCAGCATTTT. The full variable domain, its missing parts supplied by reference TRBV28 and TRBJ1-5, is DVKVTQSSRYLVKRTGEKVFLECVQDMDHENMFWYRQDPGLGLRLIYFSYDVKMKEKGDIPEGYSVSREKKERFSLILESASTNQTSMYLCASPSNQPQHFGDGTRLSIL.

This chain connects TRBV7-6 to TRBJ2-3, with TRBD2 matching 8 bases. Unmatched junction bases numbered 17, after V lost 6 bases and J lost 6 bases. Germline V gene data show CDR1 as SGHVS and CDR2 as FNYEAQ. CDR3 length: 17 amino acids. The CDR3 DNA sequence: TGTGCCAGCAGTCATATGCCCCCCGGGACTAGAACGGATACGCAGTATTTT. It translates to CASSHMPPGTRTDTQYF.